This T cell receptor (beta chain) stems from a study of blood T cell repertoires in COVID-19. Background on the study: T cells, B-cell-depleted T cells, or PBMCs supplied cDNA or gDNA.

Seattle patients were enrolled while actively infected and followed longitudinally. Generated by immunoSEQ multiplex PCR, the TCRdb table keeps only in-frame clones and is missing some. The sample has over 250,000 clones, roughly 84% seen once. CDR3 length: 15 residues. Germline V gives CDR1 SGHAT, CDR2 FQNNGV. V gave up 5 bases and J gave up 1 base; unmatched junction bases: 3. This receptor was taken from a human donor with COVID-19, enrolled during active disease. The donor label of this sample is uncertain. Material for sequencing was peripheral blood. The chain links TRBV11-2 to TRBJ1-5, with 9 bases that match TRBD1. The CDR3 nucleotides read TGTGCCAGCAGCCGCGACAGGGGGAGCAATCAGCCCCAGCATTTT. It specifies CASSRDRGSNQPQHF.